Listed below are T cell receptor beta chains from one sample, sequenced in a study of blood T cell repertoires in COVID-19. Clones were sequenced by immunoSEQ multiplex PCR, and TCRdb holds only the in-frame ones, with some missing. The sample contains under 450,000 clones, 88% of which appear only once. Sequenced input: peripheral blood. The receptors were gathered from a woman between 45 and 65 years old with COVID-19, enrolled during active disease. Both conserved end residues are part of each CDR3. The D gene is left open where the match is weak. Size is omitted from some rows. Given values are once, few, many or a class for expanded clones.

TRBV19	TRBJ1-1	NA	NA	CASSVGVGTEAFF	TGTGCCAGTAGTGTCGGGGTGGGCACTGAAGCTTTCTTT
TRBV7-8	TRBJ1-2	TRBD1	NA	CASSLSQGNPNYGYTF	TGTGCCAGCAGCTTGTCACAGGGGAACCCGAACTATGGCTACACCTTC
TRBV19	TRBJ1-2	TRBD1	NA	CASSIRTGPNYGYTF	TGTGCCAGTAGTATAAGGACAGGCCCAAACTATGGCTACACCTTC
TRBV27	TRBJ1-1	TRBD1	once	CASSNRFRTGVLMGTEAFF	TGTGCCAGCAGTAATAGGTTCAGGACAGGGGTCTTGATGGGCACTGAAGCTTTCTTT
TRBV5-1	TRBJ1-2	NA	NA	CASSFTGSSSIYGYTF	TGCGCCAGCAGCTTCACCGGAAGTAGCAGCATCTATGGCTACACCTTC
TRBV9	TRBJ2-1	NA	NA	CASSDTYNEQFF	TGTGCCAGCAGTGACACCTACAATGAGCAGTTCTTC
TRBV30	TRBJ1-6	NA	few	CAWSTRQESSPLHF	TGTGCCTGGAGTACCCGACAGGAGAGTTCACCCCTCCACTTT
TRBV27	TRBJ1-2	TRBD1	NA	CASTMDRGRGYTF	TGTGCCAGCACCATGGACAGGGGGCGTGGCTACACCTTC
TRBV5-6	TRBJ2-7	NA	NA	CASSRGISYEQYF	TGTGCCAGCAGCCGCGGGATCTCCTACGAGCAGTACTTC
TRBV7-6	TRBJ2-1	TRBD1	once	CASSLSQGGTGGEQFF	TGTGCCAGCAGCTTATCTCAGGGAGGGACAGGGGGTGAGCAGTTCTTC
TRBV3-1/TRBV3-2	TRBJ2-5	TRBD1	NA	CASSMRTGGATQYF	TGTGCCAGCAGCATGCGGACAGGGGGAGCGACCCAGTACTTC
TRBV13	TRBJ1-2	NA	NA	CASSLPRADGYGYTF	TGTGCCAGCAGCTTACCGAGGGCAGATGGCTATGGCTACACCTTC
TRBV5-4	TRBJ1-4	NA	NA	CASSLGGAANEKLFF	TGTGCCAGCAGCTTAGGGGGGGCGGCTAATGAAAAACTGTTTTTT
TRBV11-1	TRBJ1-1	NA	NA	CASSIEPTNRVAEAFF	TGTGCCAGCAGCATAGAACCTACCAACAGGGTCGCTGAAGCTTTCTTT
TRBV2	TRBJ1-1	NA	NA	CASILQGGVTEAFF	TGTGCCAGCATCCTCCAGGGAGGCGTCACTGAAGCTTTCTTT
TRBV5-1	TRBJ1-1	TRBD1	NA	CASSLATGDTEAFF	TGCGCCAGCAGCCTAGCGACAGGGGACACTGAAGCTTTCTTT
TRBV30	TRBJ1-1	NA	NA	CAWSVSQGYTEAFF	TGTGCCTGGAGTGTGAGTCAGGGGTACACTGAAGCTTTCTTT
TRBV12-3/TRBV12-4	TRBJ1-2	NA	NA	CASSDGGRGGYTF	TGTGCCAGCAGCGACGGGGGGCGCGGTGGCTACACCTTC
TRBV5-8	TRBJ1-1	TRBD1	NA	CASSTGQGNTEAFF	TGTGCCAGCAGCACCGGACAGGGAAACACTGAAGCTTTCTTT
TRBV4-2	TRBJ2-7	TRBD2	NA	CASSHQNSGAGYEQYF	TGTGCCAGCAGCCACCAGAATAGCGGGGCAGGGTACGAGCAGTACTTC
TRBV15	TRBJ1-5	NA	once	CATSREGGDPPQHF	TGTGCCACCAGCAGAGAGGGGGGGGACCCGCCCCAGCATTTT
TRBV7-8	TRBJ2-1	TRBD2	NA	CASSTWTSGANEQFF	TGTGCCAGCAGCACCTGGACTAGCGGGGCCAATGAGCAGTTCTTC
TRBV13	TRBJ2-5	TRBD2	NA	CASSSSGGETQYF	TGTGCCAGCAGCTCCTCGGGGGGGGAGACCCAGTACTTC